This T cell receptor (beta chain) was sequenced in a study of T cells in Graves' hyperthyroidism and ophthalmopathy. Study-wide background: Peripheral blood was obtained at initial diagnosis, preceding any treatment.

Template material for amplifying TCR beta CDR3 regions consisted of RNA transcripts. When the TCR CDR3 underwent first-round RT-PCR, the HTBI primer set was used. Using its own MiXCR run on the multiplex PCR reads, TCRdb lists one record per CDR3 protein. The sample includes about 290,000 distinct CDR3 sequences, roughly 19% of them seen just once. For ophthalmopathy patients, the Clinical Activity Score was at least 3 and the NOSPECS grade at least 4; duration was under 3 months. Germline CDR1 is GTSNPN and CDR2 is SVGIG (reference sequence). The CDR3 extends over 14 amino acids. J lost 4 bases, V lost 1 base, and 6 bases had no gene match. This clonotype came up a few times.

This clonotype was obtained from a man aged 45-65 years with Graves' ophthalmopathy. The chain employs TRBV30 and TRBJ2-7; the match to TRBD2 covers 8 bases. The sequencing input was blood. The CDR3 here is CAWSGARGGYEQYF. Written as DNA, the CDR3 is TGTGCCTGGAGTGGTGCCCGGGGGGGGTACGAGCAGTACTTC.